In this sample, the clone carrying this TCR beta chain turned up a few times. No antigen is known for it. The data stem from a study of cytomegalovirus exposure and HLA in healthy donors. Study-level points and caveats: In an earlier analysis, in approximately 570 donors, most V segments appeared productive either ~87% or ~30% of the time. Follow-up analysis later connected one missense variant in DCLRE1C with trimming of TCR beta V- and J-genes.

The PCR contained 60 Vbeta and 13 Jbeta primers. The protocol was immunoSEQ multiplex PCR, while the TCRdb copy is restricted to in-frame clones and leaves out a portion. This sample has fewer than 200,000 clones, with approximately 67% found just once. The V gene's germline CDR1 is LGHNA and CDR2 YSLEER. The CDR3 contains 16 residues. V gave up 0 bases and J gave up 8 bases; unmatched junction bases: 10. The sequencing input was PBMCs. This chain uses TRBV4-3 with TRBJ1-2, with 9 bases fitting TRBD1. The clonotype comes from a woman aged 18-35 years in good health and CMV-seropositive. CDR3 protein: CASSQDAGTGTLGYTF. The DNA of the CDR3 is TGCGCCAGCAGCCAAGATGCGGGGACAGGGACCTTGGGCTACACCTTC.